This T cell receptor (beta chain) was captured in a study of cytomegalovirus exposure and HLA in healthy donors. The protocol was immunoSEQ multiplex PCR, while the TCRdb copy is restricted to in-frame clones and leaves out a portion. The sample includes roughly 48,000 clones, about nine tenths of them seen just once. Turning to this clone: Its antigen is not known.

The donors were part of the roughly 120-subject validation cohort, which stood apart from the roughly 730-subject first cohort. Germline loops: CDR1 SGHDT, CDR2 YYEEEE. The CDR3 runs to 16 residues. Trimming took off 2 bases at V and 4 bases at J, with 13 bases between the two ends. Points from the study as a whole: The study listed some 160 cytomegalovirus-associated TCR beta chains. Most TCR sequences proved rare, with some public TCRs found in many donors.

The receptor comes from a woman between 25 and 40 years old in good health and CMV-seronegative. The sample consisted of PBMCs. The chain couples TRBV5-6 to TRBJ2-6; tentatively, D is TRBD1 (5 bases). DNA for the CDR3: TGTGCCAGCAGCTTTCTAACAGGCCAGGGGGCCAACGTCCTGACTTTC. Protein: CASSFLTGQGANVLTF.